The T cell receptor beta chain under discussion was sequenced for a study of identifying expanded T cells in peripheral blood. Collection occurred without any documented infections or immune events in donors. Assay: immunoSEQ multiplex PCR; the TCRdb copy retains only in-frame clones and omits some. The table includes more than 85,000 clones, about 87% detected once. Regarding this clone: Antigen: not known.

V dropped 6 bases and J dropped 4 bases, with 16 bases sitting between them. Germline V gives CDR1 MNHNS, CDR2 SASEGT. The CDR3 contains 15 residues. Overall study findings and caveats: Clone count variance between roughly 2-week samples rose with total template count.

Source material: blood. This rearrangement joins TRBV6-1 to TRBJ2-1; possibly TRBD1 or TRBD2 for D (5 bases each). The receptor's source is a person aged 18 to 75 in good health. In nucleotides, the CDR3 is TGTGCCAGCAGAGTCGACAGCGGAGGATACAATGAGCAGTTCTTC. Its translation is CASRVDSGGYNEQFF.